Listed below are T cell receptor beta chains from one sample, sequenced in a study of regulatory T cells in long-lasting Graves disease. TCRdb independently ran MiXCR on the multiplex PCR reads; one entry per CDR3 protein. The sample yields roughly 500,000 distinct CDR3 sequences, around 13% seen once. These data were also filed under a second study, of T cells in Graves' hyperthyroidism and ophthalmopathy.

The sample was peripheral blood mononuclear cells (PBMCs), taken at new diagnosis, from a patient treated with antithyroid drugs. These receptors were taken from a woman aged 30 to 39 with Graves disease. Both conserved end residues are part of each CDR3. A D gene is named only where the DNA matches it firmly. Clone size is stated in some rows and not others, as once, few, many or a class when expanded.

DNA	CDR3	D	V	J	size
TGTGCCAGTAGATGGGGACAAGGTTTGGGCGGGGAGCTGTTTTTT	CASRWGQGLGGELFF	NA	TRBV19	TRBJ2-2	few
TGCGCCAGCAGCCAAAGGGACAGGGGAAGCTCCTACAATGAGCAGTTCTTC	CASSQRDRGSSYNEQFF	TRBD1	TRBV4-1	TRBJ2-1	NA
TGTGCCAGTAGTATGAGGCATCAAGAGACCCAGTACTTC	CASSMRHQETQYF	NA	TRBV19	TRBJ2-5	NA
TGTGCCAGCAGCCAAAACTCTGTGGCGCCCCAGCATTTT	CASSQNSVAPQHF	NA	TRBV3-1	TRBJ1-5	many
TGTGCCAGCAGTTTACCCCCCGTGACAGGGGGGTCACCCCTCCACTTT	CASSLPPVTGGSPLHF	TRBD1	TRBV2	TRBJ1-6	NA
TGTGCCATCCAAAATGCCACAGATCCCTATGGCTACACCTTC	CAIQNATDPYGYTF	NA	TRBV2	TRBJ1-2	many
TGTGCCAGCAGTTTAATCGGACAGGGACCCCCCGAGCAGTACTTC	CASSLIGQGPPEQYF	TRBD1	TRBV12-3/TRBV12-4	TRBJ2-7	many
TGTGCCAGCACCCCCTCTAGAGGGCTCAGATCCTACGAGCAGTACTTC	CASTPSRGLRSYEQYF	NA	TRBV11-2	TRBJ2-7	many
TGCAGTGCTAGACTGGTGGTGGAGCACTCTGCAACTAATGAAAAACTGTTTTTT	CSARLVVEHSATNEKLFF	NA	TRBV20-1	TRBJ1-4	NA
TGTGCCAGCAGCGTAGGAGGGACTAGCGGTTTCTACGAGCAGTACTTC	CASSVGGTSGFYEQYF	TRBD2	TRBV9	TRBJ2-7	NA
TGTGCCGGGGGAGACAGGGGCTATGGCTACACCTTC	CAGGDRGYGYTF	TRBD1	TRBV28	TRBJ1-2	many
TGTGCCACCAGTGTAGGGGGGCATGGCTACACCTTC	CATSVGGHGYTF	NA	TRBV24-1	TRBJ1-2	few
TGCAGTGCTCCGGTGGAAACAGATACGCAGTATTTT	CSAPVETDTQYF	NA	TRBV20-1	TRBJ2-3	many
TGTGCCAGCAGTCCGAGGATAGGGACGACAGGATATCAGCAGTACTTC	CASSPRIGTTGYQQYF	NA	TRBV28	TRBJ2-7	many
TGTGCCAGCAGTGTGTCGGAGAACACTGAAGCTTTCTTT	CASSVSENTEAFF	NA	TRBV27	TRBJ1-1	many
TGTGCCAGCAGTTTTATCTGGGGTTCCTATAATTCACCCCTCCACTTT	CASSFIWGSYNSPLHF	NA	TRBV27	TRBJ1-6	many
TGTGCCAGCCGAAGGGGGAGGGGTTTCCCGAACACCGGGGAGCTGTTTTTT	CASRRGRGFPNTGELFF	NA	TRBV11-2	TRBJ2-2	many
TGTGCCAGCAGCCCGACTAGATACAATGAGCAGTTCTTC	CASSPTRYNEQFF	NA	TRBV18	TRBJ2-1	many
TGCAGTGCTAGAGCCGGGACGGCCCTTGAAAAAGTGTTTTTT	CSARAGTALEKVFF	NA	TRBV20-1	TRBJ1-4	many
TGTGCCAGCAGTTACGAGGGTGTTAGCAACTATGGCTACACCTTC	CASSYEGVSNYGYTF	NA	TRBV6-2/TRBV6-3	TRBJ1-2	many
TGTGCCAGCAGTTCCCTCGGGGGGGTCCTAGCGGGAGGGTCCTCCTACAATGAGCAGTTCTTC	CASSSLGGVLAGGSSYNEQFF	TRBD2	TRBV6-5	TRBJ2-1	many
TGTGCCAGCAGTCCGGGACCCTTCCATGAGCAGTTCTTC	CASSPGPFHEQFF	NA	TRBV2	TRBJ2-1	many
TGCGCCAGCAGCTCCGGGACTAGCGGGGACTACAATGAGCAGTTCTTC	CASSSGTSGDYNEQFF	TRBD2	TRBV5-1	TRBJ2-1	NA
TGTGCCAGCAGTGATCACCCACAGAGGAGCCTGTACAATGAGCAGTTCTTC	CASSDHPQRSLYNEQFF	NA	TRBV27	TRBJ2-1	many
TGTGCCAGCAGCCCCGGACTAGGCGGACTAGCGGAGGGAATTTCCTACAATGAGCAGTTCTTC	CASSPGLGGLAEGISYNEQFF	TRBD2	TRBV11-3	TRBJ2-1	NA
TGCAGCGTCACGGGTAGTTTTTACGAGCAGTACTTC	CSVTGSFYEQYF	NA	TRBV29-1	TRBJ2-7	NA
TGTGCCAGTAGTATATTGGCCGTCAGGAGTGAGCAGTTCTTC	CASSILAVRSEQFF	NA	TRBV19	TRBJ2-1	NA
TGTGCCAGCTCACCACGCTTGGTTGGAAATGCCTACGAGCAGTACTTC	CASSPRLVGNAYEQYF	NA	TRBV18	TRBJ2-7	NA
TGCGCCAGCAGCTCTCTAGCGAATCGGGACATTCAGTACTTC	CASSSLANRDIQYF	NA	TRBV5-1	TRBJ2-4	NA
TGTGCCAGCAGCTTCCCGGGATCCTATGGCTACACCTTC	CASSFPGSYGYTF	NA	TRBV7-9	TRBJ1-2	few
TGTGCCAGCAGTTTGACCAAACGAGAGACCCAGTACTTC	CASSLTKRETQYF	NA	TRBV12-3/TRBV12-4	TRBJ2-5	many
TGTGCCAGTAGCCAGCCGGGACAGGGGGCGAGGTGGGCCCTGCATTTT	CASSQPGQGARWALHF	TRBD1	TRBV19	TRBJ1-5	few
TGCAGTGCCCCACATTATGAGCAGTACTTC	CSAPHYEQYF	NA	TRBV20-1	TRBJ2-7	many